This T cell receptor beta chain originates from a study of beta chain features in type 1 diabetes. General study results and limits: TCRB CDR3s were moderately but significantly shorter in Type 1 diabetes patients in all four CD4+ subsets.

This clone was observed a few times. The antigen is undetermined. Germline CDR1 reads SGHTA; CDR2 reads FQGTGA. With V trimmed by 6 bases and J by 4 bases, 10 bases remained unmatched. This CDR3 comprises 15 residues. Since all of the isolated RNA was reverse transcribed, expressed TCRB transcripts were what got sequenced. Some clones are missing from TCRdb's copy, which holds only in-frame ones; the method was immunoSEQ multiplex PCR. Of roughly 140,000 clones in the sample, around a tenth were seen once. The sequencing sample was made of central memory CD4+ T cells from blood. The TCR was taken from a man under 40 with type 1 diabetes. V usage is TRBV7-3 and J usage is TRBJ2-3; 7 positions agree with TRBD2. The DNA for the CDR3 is TGTGCCAGCAGTTCAACCCTAGCGGCGTCAGATACGCAGTATTTT. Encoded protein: CASSSTLAASDTQYF.